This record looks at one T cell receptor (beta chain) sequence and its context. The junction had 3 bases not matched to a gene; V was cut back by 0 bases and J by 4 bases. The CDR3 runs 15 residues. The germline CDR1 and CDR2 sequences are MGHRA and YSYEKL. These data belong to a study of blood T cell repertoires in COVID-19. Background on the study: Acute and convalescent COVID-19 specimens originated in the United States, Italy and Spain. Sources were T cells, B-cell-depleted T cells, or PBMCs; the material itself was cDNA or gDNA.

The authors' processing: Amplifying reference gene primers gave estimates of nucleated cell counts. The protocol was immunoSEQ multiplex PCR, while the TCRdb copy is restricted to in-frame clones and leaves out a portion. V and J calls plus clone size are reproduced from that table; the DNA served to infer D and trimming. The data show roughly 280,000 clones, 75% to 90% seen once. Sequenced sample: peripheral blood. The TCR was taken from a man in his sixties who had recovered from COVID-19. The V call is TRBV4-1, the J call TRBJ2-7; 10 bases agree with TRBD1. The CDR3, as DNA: TGCGCCAGCAGCCAAGAAATGGGACAGGGGTACGAGCAGTACTTC. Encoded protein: CASSQEMGQGYEQYF.